This TCR beta chain was sequenced for a study of blood T cell repertoires in COVID-19. Study overall: Sample material is recorded as cDNA or gDNA derived from T cells, B-cell-depleted T cells, or PBMCs.

Original processing notes: From reference gene primer amplification, estimates of nucleated cell counts were derived. The table came from immunoSEQ multiplex PCR; TCRdb's copy has only in-frame clones and leaves some out. The V and J calls and clone size come from that table; D and trimming were worked out from the DNA. The sample lists 150,000 to 250,000 clones, roughly nine tenths occurring once. Germline CDR1 is MNHEY and CDR2 is SVGAGI. V was shortened by 2 bases and J by 5 bases, with 7 bases between the two germline ends. The CDR3 has 13 amino acids. Participant-given clinical history determined each cohort assignment.

This TCR was recovered from a woman between 25 and 40 years old who had recovered from COVID-19. Sequences were obtained from PBMCs or T cells enriched from blood (not recorded which). The gene calls are TRBV6-5 and TRBJ2-1; D is ambiguous. CDR3 bases: TGTGCCAGCAGTTACCCCCTAAACAATGAGCAGTTCTTC. Translating gives CASSYPLNNEQFF.